A single sample gave rise to the 13 T cell receptor beta chains below, sequenced in a study of siplizumab effects on memory and regulatory T cells. Clones were sequenced by immunoSEQ multiplex PCR, and TCRdb holds only the in-frame ones, with some missing. The sample contains around 100,000 clones, more than 85% of which appear only once. Sequenced input: CD4+ T cells sorted from blood. Every receptor here comes from a human donor in good health. Some clones in this sample may be carry-over from other donors' samples.

This chain links TRBV7-9 with TRBJ1-2, with D tentatively TRBD1 (5 bases). The CDR3 extends over 13 amino acids. CDR1 is SEHNR and CDR2 is FQNEAQ in the germline V gene (reference sequence). Between the trimmed V and J ends, which lost 5 bases and 8 bases, there was a span of 15 bases. The CDR3 loop is CASSPSGTAGYTF. Written as DNA, the CDR3 is TGTGCCAGCAGCCCAAGTGGGACGGCAGGCTACACCTTC.

This chain connects TRBV2 to TRBJ2-2, with D possibly TRBD2 on 6 matching bases. CDR1 and CDR2 (germline): SNHLY, FYNNEI. Trimming removed 2 bases from V and 11 bases from J, with 24 bases in between. The CDR3 is made up of 17 amino acids. The DNA for the CDR3 is TGTGCCAGCAGTGAACGGGAGTTAATGTTGGTCGCGCACGAGCTGTTTTTT. Its translation is CASSERELMLVAHELFF.

This clone was counted between two and nine times. The CDR3 region is CASSKDLGADTQYF. CDR3 in DNA: TGTGCCAGCAGCAAGGACCTAGGGGCAGATACGCAGTATTTT. The chain employs TRBV5-4 and TRBJ2-3, with D possibly TRBD1 on 5 matching bases. CDR3 size: 14 residues. Per germline, CDR1 SGHNT and CDR2 YYREEE (reference sequence). V lost 4 bases, J lost 4 bases, and 13 bases lay in between.

The V and J genes are TRBV11-2 and TRBJ2-2; D is unresolved. V was clipped by 3 bases and J by 6 bases, with 2 bases between them. This CDR3 has 11 residues. Germline V gene lookup returns CDR1 SGHAT and CDR2 FQNNGV. For the CDR3, the DNA is TGTGCCAGCAGCTTTCCCGGGGAGCTGTTTTTT. It is translated as CASSFPGELFF.

V is TRBV10-3 and J is TRBJ1-5; D is ambiguous. CDR1 and CDR2 from the germline V gene are ENHRY and SYGVKD. This CDR3 comprises 13 residues. The germline V and J ends were trimmed by 5 bases and 3 bases, with 8 bases remaining between them. The CDR3 region is CAISRDNNQPQHF. The CDR3 nucleotides read TGTGCCATCAGTCGAGACAACAATCAGCCCCAGCATTTT.

This sequence joins TRBV11-2 and TRBJ2-7; 8 bases match TRBD1. Germline values: CDR1 SGHAT, CDR2 FQNNGV. V dropped 1 base and J dropped 2; count of bases not matched to a gene: 7. This CDR3 contains 16 residues. DNA of the CDR3: TGTGCCAGCAGCTTAGCCGTGACAGGGGCACCCTACGAGCAGTACTTC. It codes for CASSLAVTGAPYEQYF.

This clone was observed once. The chain links TRBV10-2 to TRBJ2-2; D might be TRBD2 (6 bases). Germline CDR1 WSHSY, CDR2 SAAADI. The CDR3 consists of 15 residues. The V end was cut by 4 bases, the J end by 1 base, with 10 bases between. For the CDR3, the DNA is TGCGCCAGCAGTGGGGCGGGGAGGAACACCGGGGAGCTGTTTTTT. Translating it yields CASSGAGRNTGELFF.

The DNA of the CDR3 is TGTGCCAGCAGTGAACCTGGGCCCGGGGACGAGCAGTACTTC. This translates into CASSEPGPGDEQYF. This chain connects TRBV25-1 to TRBJ2-7; TRBD2 might be the D (5 bases). Trimming removed 2 bases at V and 5 bases at J, with 13 bases between. This CDR3 has 14 residues. The germline CDR1 and CDR2 sequences are MGHDK and SYGVNS.

The DNA of the CDR3 is TGTGCCTGGAGTGTACGGGGCAACTATGGCTACACCTTC. It specifies CAWSVRGNYGYTF. The V and J genes are TRBV30 and TRBJ1-2; maybe TRBD1 (5 bases). CDR1 is GTSNPN, CDR2 SVGIG, per germline (reference sequence). The CDR3 is 13 amino acids. The V end lost 0 bases, the J end lost 2 bases, and 7 bases lay between the germline ends. The whole variable domain, filled in from reference TRBV30 and TRBJ1-2, reads SQTIHQWPATLVQPVGSPLSLECTVEGTSNPNLYWYRQAAGRGLQLLFYSVGIGQISSEVPQNLSASRPQDRQFILSSKKLLLSDSGFYLCAWSVRGNYGYTFGSGTRLTVV.

This clone appeared once. V is TRBV19 and J is TRBJ2-1, with 11 bases that match TRBD2. The CDR3 length is 16 residues. The germline gives CDR1 LNHDA, CDR2 SQIVND (reference sequence). Trimming took 7 bases from V and 7 from J; bases not matched to a gene: 12. CDR3 bases: TGTGCCAGTAAAGGCTTACTAGCGGGAGATATAAATGAGCAGTTCTTC. This codes for CASKGLLAGDINEQFF.

This chain links TRBV7-9 with TRBJ2-1; perhaps TRBD2 as D (5 bases). From germline, CDR1 is SEHNR and CDR2 FQNEAQ (reference sequence). With 1 base removed from V and 7 bases from J, the gap between germline ends came to 11 bases. This CDR3 contains 14 residues. CDR3 sequence: CASSLGLARNEQFF. Written as DNA, the CDR3 is TGTGCCAGCAGCTTAGGGCTAGCTAGGAATGAGCAGTTCTTC.

This clone has more than one count but fewer than ten. V and J are TRBV6-5 and TRBJ2-7, with 8 bases identical to TRBD1. This CDR3 comprises 15 residues. Germline CDR1 MNHEY, CDR2 SVGAGI. V was pared by 5 bases and J by 9 bases, with 15 bases of the junction left unmatched. Written as DNA, the CDR3 is TGTGCCAGCAGTAAATCCTCCGGGACAGGCTACCGGCAGTACTTC. It is translated as CASSKSSGTGYRQYF.

This clone was observed a single time. The chain joins TRBV27 to TRBJ2-7; TRBD1 matches 8 bases. Germline values: CDR1 MNHEY, CDR2 SMNVEV (reference sequence). The CDR3 covers 15 residues. V lost 6 bases, J lost 6 bases, and 13 bases stayed unmatched. The CDR3 loop reads CASSPEVGRGREQYF. Written as DNA, the CDR3 is TGTGCCAGCAGCCCAGAGGTGGGCAGGGGGCGCGAGCAGTACTTC.